The 31 T cell receptor beta chains in this list originate from one sample, sequenced in a study of T cell responses to AZD1222 COVID-19 vaccine. Repertoires were generated with immunoSEQ multiplex PCR, while TCRdb's copy carries only in-frame clones and drops some. The sample consists of some 130,000 clones, 85% to 90% of them appearing once. Sequenced material: peripheral blood, taken on day 0 of AZD1222 vaccination. The receptors come from an adult in good health.

The V call is TRBV19, the J call TRBJ2-2; the D gene is possibly TRBD1 (6 bases). V dropped 3 bases and J dropped 4 bases, with 12 bases sitting between them. Germline assignment: CDR1 LNHDA and CDR2 SQIVND (reference sequence). The CDR3 has 15 amino acids. The CDR3 loop is CASSIYRERTGELFF. The DNA for the CDR3 is TGTGCCAGTAGTATTTACAGGGAGCGCACCGGGGAGCTGTTTTTT.

The chain recombines TRBV30 with TRBJ1-4; unclear D gene. This CDR3 region has 14 residues. Germline-derived CDR1 and CDR2 are GTSNPN and SVGIG (reference sequence). With 4 bases removed from V and 8 bases from J, the gap between germline ends came to 17 bases. The CDR3 is CAWKYQTVREKLFF. The CDR3 coding sequence is TGTGCCTGGAAATATCAGACTGTGAGGGAAAAACTGTTTTTT.

This rearrangement joins TRBV12-3 or TRBV12-4 to TRBJ2-7; D gene uncertain. V was pared by 6 bases and J by 2 bases, with 8 bases between. This CDR3 has 12 amino acids. The CDR3 DNA follows: TGTGCCAGCAGCCGTAGGACCTACGAGCAGTACTTC. It encodes CASSRRTYEQYF.

The chain joins TRBV19 to TRBJ1-5; tentative D call: TRBD1 (5 bases). This CDR3 is built from 13 residues. Between the trimmed V and J ends, which lost 7 bases and 4 bases, there was a span of 11 bases. Looked up from germline, CDR1 is LNHDA and CDR2 is SQIVND (reference sequence). The CDR3 here is CASNRDHNQPQHF. CDR3 bases: TGTGCCAGTAATAGGGACCATAATCAGCCCCAGCATTTT.

The chain links TRBV5-8 to TRBJ1-6; no clear D. This CDR3 is 13 amino acids long. Germline V gene lookup returns CDR1 SGHTS and CDR2 YDEGEE. V was shortened by 2 bases and J by 7 bases, with 7 bases between the two germline ends. The CDR3 is CASSFSENSPLHF. The CDR3 bases are TGTGCCAGCAGCTTTAGCGAAAATTCACCCCTCCACTTT.

The rearrangement uses TRBV30 and TRBJ2-7; 11 positions match TRBD2. CDR3 length: 14 amino acids. Losses at the gene ends were 1 base for V and 3 bases for J; bases not matched to a gene: 2. In germline, CDR1 is GTSNPN, CDR2 SVGIG (reference sequence). This CDR3 is CAWSEGLADYEQYF. CDR3 DNA sequence: TGTGCCTGGAGTGAGGGACTAGCGGACTACGAGCAGTACTTC.

This clone was recorded once. The gene calls are TRBV27 and TRBJ1-1; a possible D gene is TRBD1 (5 bases). Deletions cut 8 bases from V and 3 bases from J, with 25 bases between. Per the germline V gene, CDR1 is MNHEY and CDR2 is SMNVEV (reference sequence). This CDR3 region has 17 residues. The CDR3 DNA sequence: TGTGCCAGCGTCCCCCCCCCGAGTAAACAGGTGGACACTGAAGCTTTCTTT. Protein sequence: CASVPPPSKQVDTEAFF.

The chain combines TRBV29-1 with TRBJ1-2, with 7 bases matching TRBD1. Unmatched junction bases numbered 9, after V lost 1 base and J lost 7 bases. The germline CDR1 and CDR2 sequences are SQVTM and ANQGSEA. The CDR3 is made up of 14 amino acids. The CDR3 spells CSVEGGQGVGGYTF. The DNA for the CDR3 is TGCAGCGTTGAAGGGGGCCAGGGGGTAGGTGGCTACACCTTC.

J is TRBJ2-1 and V is TRBV6-2 or TRBV6-3; 7 nucleotides line up with TRBD1. V trimming: 5 bases; J trimming: 5 bases; junction bases outside the gene matches: 9. CDR1 MNHEY and CDR2 SVGEGT come from the germline V gene. The CDR3 is 15 amino acids. The CDR3: CASSRRWDRDNEQFF. CDR3 nucleotide sequence: TGTGCCAGCAGTCGGCGGTGGGACAGAGACAATGAGCAGTTCTTC.

This chain connects TRBV6-5 to TRBJ1-3, with D unresolved. CDR3 size: 14 residues. Germline V gene data show CDR1 as MNHEY and CDR2 as SVGAGI. Between the trimmed V and J ends, which lost 2 bases and 7 bases, there was a span of 12 bases. The chain's CDR3 is CASSYGPIENTIYF. The CDR3 DNA reads as TGTGCCAGCAGTTACGGGCCGATAGAGAACACCATATATTTT.

The chain has TRBV6-5 and TRBJ1-2; D remains ambiguous. The V gene's germline CDR1 is MNHEY and CDR2 SVGAGI. Trimming pared 6 bases from V and 4 bases from J, leaving 12 bases between. The CDR3 consists of 13 residues. The CDR3 DNA follows: TGTGCCAGCAGCTCGGGTGGTGGCTATGGCTACACCTTC. This codes for CASSSGGGYGYTF.

The chain recombines TRBV7-2 with TRBJ2-1, with 13 bases fitting TRBD2. The V gene end was trimmed by 4 bases and the J gene end by 6 bases; junction bases not matched to a gene: 3. The length of the CDR3 is 15 residues. Germline V lookup: CDR1 SGHTA, CDR2 FQGNSA. DNA for the CDR3: TGTGCCAGCAGCTCGGGACTAGCGGGGATCAATGAGCAGTTCTTC. It yields the protein CASSSGLAGINEQFF. Based on the CDR3 plus reference TRBV7-2 and TRBJ2-1, the full variable domain is GAGVSQSPSNKVTEKGKDVELRCDPISGHTALYWYRQSLGQGLEFLIYFQGNSAPDKSGLPSDRFSAERTGGSVSTLTIQRTQQEDSAVYLCASSSGLAGINEQFFGPGTRLTVL.

The chain links TRBV6-5 to TRBJ1-3, with a weak D call TRBD1 (6 bases). V dropped 6 bases and J dropped 1 base, with 13 bases sitting between them. In germline, CDR1 is MNHEY, CDR2 SVGAGI. There are 15 residues in the CDR3. As DNA, the CDR3 is TGTGCCAGCAGGGGGTTACAGGGATCTGGAAACACCATATATTTT. Its protein is CASRGLQGSGNTIYF.

The chain carries TRBV18 and TRBJ1-2; TRBD1 matches 9 bases. The CDR3 consists of 18 residues. The V gene end was trimmed by 0 bases and the J gene end by 2 bases; junction bases not matched to a gene: 10. CDR1 KGHSH and CDR2 LQKENI come from the germline V gene. The CDR3, as DNA: TGTGCCAGCTCACCACCGAGTTTAGGGACAGGGCACAACTATGGCTACACCTTC. Its protein is CASSPPSLGTGHNYGYTF. Variable domain in full (rest from reference TRBV18 and TRBJ1-2): NAGVMQNPRHLVRRRGQEARLRCSPMKGHSHVYWYRQLPEEGLKFMVYLQKENIIDESGMPKERFSAEFPKEGPSILRIQQVVRGDSAAYFCASSPPSLGTGHNYGYTFGSGTRLTVV.

J is TRBJ2-3 and V is TRBV19; unclear D gene. The ends were cut back, 4 bases at V and 3 bases at J, with 14 bases in the middle. The length of the CDR3 is 15 residues. CDR1 and CDR2 (germline): LNHDA, SQIVND (reference sequence). The CDR3 loop is CASSTGTLGTDTQYF. CDR3 DNA: TGTGCCAGTAGTACCGGTACCTTAGGTACAGATACGCAGTATTTT.

The chain employs TRBV9 and TRBJ2-5; 7 nucleotides match TRBD2. The V and J ends lost 2 bases and 5 bases, in that order; junction bases with no gene match: 6. Germline-derived CDR1 and CDR2 are SGDLS and YYNGEE. There are 14 residues in the CDR3. The CDR3 coding sequence is TGTGCCAGCAGCGTGGGCGGGGGTCTGGAGACCCAGTACTTC. The encoded protein is CASSVGGGLETQYF.

The V and J genes are TRBV19 and TRBJ1-4, with 7 bases matching TRBD1. The CDR3 runs to 14 residues. The junction had 7 bases not matched to a gene; V was cut back by 10 bases and J by 2 bases. Germline loops: CDR1 LNHDA, CDR2 SQIVND (reference sequence). The CDR3 region has the DNA TGTGCCACTCGACAGGGATCGACTAATGAAAAACTGTTTTTT. Translated, it gives CATRQGSTNEKLFF.

Regarding this clone: Its ends do not fully match the called genes, so a read error is possible. The chain links TRBV3-1 (or the pseudogene TRBV3-2) to TRBJ1-5; 8 nucleotides line up with TRBD1. The CDR3 runs 16 residues. Germline V lookup: CDR1 LGHDT, CDR2 YNNKEL (reference sequence). CDR3 DNA sequence: TGTGCCAGCAGCCTATCCAGGGGGCCCTCGAATCAGCTCCAGCATTTT. It translates to CASSLSRGPSNQLQHF.

CDR3 bases: TGTGCCAGCGAGCGGGGGGGTTATAATGAGCAGTTCTTC. This gives the protein CASERGGYNEQFF. This chain connects TRBV12-3 or TRBV12-4 to TRBJ2-1; 10 nucleotides line up with TRBD2. V lost 8 bases to trimming and J lost 7 bases; unmatched junction nucleotides: 5. CDR3 length equals 13 residues.

This chain links TRBV5-5 with TRBJ2-2; D uncertain. The germline V and J ends were trimmed by 2 bases and 9 bases, with 5 bases remaining between them. The CDR3 has 11 amino acids. Germline CDR1 is SGHKS and CDR2 is YYEKEE (reference sequence). CDR3: CASSFSRELFF. The CDR3 DNA reads as TGTGCCAGCAGCTTCAGTAGGGAGCTGTTTTTT. Drawing the rest from reference TRBV5-5 and TRBJ2-2, the complete variable domain is DAGVTQSPTHLIKTRGQQVTLRCSPISGHKSVSWYQQVLGQGPQFIFQYYEKEERGRGNFPDRFSARQFPNYSSELNVNALLLGDSALYLCASSFSRELFFGEGSRLTVL.

The chain links TRBV15 to TRBJ1-1; TRBD1 matches 8 bases. CDR3 size: 14 residues. Per germline, CDR1 LNHNV and CDR2 YYDKDF (reference sequence). After removal of 0 bases from V and 8 bases from J, the junction contained 5 bases not matched to a gene. DNA for the CDR3: TGTGCCACCAGCAGAGATGGGACAGGTTCCGAAGCTTTCTTT. Translating it yields CATSRDGTGSEAFF.

Only a few counts were recorded for this clone. V usage is TRBV5-1 and J usage is TRBJ1-2; D is undetermined. In germline, CDR1 is SGHRS, CDR2 YFSETQ. CDR3 length: 14 residues. Between the trimmed V and J ends, which lost 0 bases and 4 bases, there was a span of 10 bases. CDR3 protein: CASSLVPGPYGYTF. The CDR3, as DNA: TGCGCCAGCAGCTTGGTTCCAGGACCCTATGGCTACACCTTC.

The V gene is TRBV19, the J gene TRBJ2-1, with D possibly matching TRBD1 (6 bases). Trimming pared 4 bases from V and 0 bases from J, leaving 13 bases between. Germline V gene sequence: CDR1 LNHDA, CDR2 SQIVND (reference sequence). This CDR3 has 16 residues. This CDR3 reads CASSTQGLSSYNEQFF. The CDR3 DNA reads as TGTGCCAGTAGTACACAGGGCCTGAGCTCCTACAATGAGCAGTTCTTC.

The sample holds one count of this clone. The chain links TRBV15 to TRBJ2-7; 8 bases line up with TRBD1. V gave up 1 base and J gave up 3 bases; unmatched junction bases: 2. The CDR3 covers 14 residues. The germline V gene encodes CDR1 LNHNV and CDR2 YYDKDF (reference sequence). CDR3: CATSRGTGNYEQYF. DNA for the CDR3: TGTGCCACCAGCAGAGGGACAGGGAACTACGAGCAGTACTTC.

This chain links TRBV7-8 with TRBJ1-1; no reliable D call. V lost 3 bases, J lost 1 base, and 6 bases lay in between. Germline lookup yields CDR1 SGHVS and CDR2 FQNEAQ. CDR3 length: 13 amino acids. In DNA, the CDR3 is TGTGCCAGCAGCTTTAGGCAGAACACTGAAGCTTTCTTT. This sequence encodes CASSFRQNTEAFF.

V gene TRBV7-2 combines with J gene TRBJ2-7; TRBD2 matches at 10 bases. Germline V gives CDR1 SGHTA, CDR2 FQGNSA. J gave up 5 bases and V 1 base, and 2 bases lay outside the gene matches. CDR3 length: 14 amino acids. The CDR3, as DNA: TGTGCCAGCAGCTTAGGGACTAGCGGAAACGAGCAGTACTTC. It specifies CASSLGTSGNEQYF.

This sequence joins TRBV28 and TRBJ2-7, with TRBD1 as a possible D gene (5 bases). This CDR3 region has 15 residues. The V gene lost 5 bases and the J gene lost 5 bases, with 19 bases spanning the gap. Germline lookup yields CDR1 MDHEN and CDR2 SYDVKM. The CDR3 bases are TGTGCCAGCAGTCCAACCCCACCTGACAGCGACGAGCAGTACTTC. This codes for CASSPTPPDSDEQYF.

In DNA form, the CDR3 reads TGTGCCAGCAGTTCGATAATAGCGGGATCTAGCACAGATACGCAGTATTTT. It yields the protein CASSSIIAGSSTDTQYF. V and J are TRBV28 and TRBJ2-3; 8 bases line up with TRBD2. Losses at the gene ends were 4 bases for V and 0 bases for J; bases not matched to a gene: 9. This CDR3 region has 17 residues. The germline gives CDR1 MDHEN, CDR2 SYDVKM.

V usage is TRBV7-9 and J usage is TRBJ1-6, with a weak D call TRBD1 (5 bases). The CDR3 extends over 15 amino acids. Trimming shortened V by 2 bases and J by 5 bases, and 10 bases separated the two germline ends. Germline V CDR1 and CDR2: SEHNR, FQNEAQ (reference sequence). The CDR3 DNA follows: TGTGCCAGCAGCTTATCGGGGGGAGATAATTCACCCCTCCACTTT. This sequence encodes CASSLSGGDNSPLHF.

The chain uses TRBV5-1 and TRBJ1-2; D remains ambiguous. This CDR3 is built from 12 residues. Germline CDR1 reads SGHRS; CDR2 reads YFSETQ. Trimming left V 0 bases short and J 10 bases short, with 10 bases between. CDR3 residues: CASSLAGQNYTF. The CDR3 DNA reads TGCGCCAGCAGCTTGGCCGGGCAGAACTACACCTTC.

The V gene is TRBV4-3, the J gene TRBJ1-1, with 8 bases lining up with TRBD1. CDR3 length: 15 amino acids. Germline lookup yields CDR1 LGHNA and CDR2 YSLEER. With V trimmed by 0 bases and J by 6 bases, 6 bases remained unmatched. CDR3 coding DNA: TGCGCCAGCAGCCAAGATAGCGGACAGGGCGCTGAAGCTTTCTTT. This translates into CASSQDSGQGAEAFF.